This T cell receptor (beta chain) was identified in a study of metastatic and nonmetastatic thyroid tumors. General study points: It was reported that TCR beta diversity was significantly higher in malignant thyroid tumors than benign nodules, in blood and tumor.

Trimming removed 7 bases from V and 5 bases from J, with 11 bases in between. The CDR3 has 12 residues. Original processing notes: The study built a papillary thyroid cancer distant-metastasis classifier from CDR3 differences across clinicopathological groups. TCRdb re-analyzed the PCR reads through MiXCR. TCRdb, not the authors, supplied the V and J calls. The table has approximately 21,000 clones, roughly 24% seen once. Each patient came to thyroid surgery without any prior treatment (of any kind). Many counts were recorded for this clone. Antigen unknown. Sample: blood. The clonotype originates from a female donor with papillary thyroid cancer or a benign thyroid nodule (not recorded which). Some clones in this sample may be carry-over from other donors' samples. The rearrangement links TRBV12-3 or TRBV12-4 to TRBJ2-5; D is perhaps TRBD2 (6 bases). The CDR3 loop reads CASNPGGETQYF. Written as DNA, the CDR3 is TGTGCCAGCAATCCTGGGGGGGAGACCCAGTACTTC.